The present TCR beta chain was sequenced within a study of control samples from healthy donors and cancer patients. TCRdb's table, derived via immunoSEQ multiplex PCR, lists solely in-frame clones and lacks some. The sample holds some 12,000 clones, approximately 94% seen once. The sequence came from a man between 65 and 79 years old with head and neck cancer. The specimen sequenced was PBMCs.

CDR3 protein: CAAGRLEGNNEQFF. The CDR3 DNA sequence: TGTGCCGCGGGGAGGCTAGAGGGTAACAATGAGCAGTTCTTC. The chain combines TRBV6-5 with TRBJ2-1; D may be TRBD2 (6 bases). Germline V gene lookup returns CDR1 MNHEY and CDR2 SVGAGI. This CDR3 contains 14 residues. The V gene lost 11 bases and the J gene lost 5 bases, with 19 bases spanning the gap.